This T cell receptor (beta chain) was found in a study of T cell responses to AZD1222 COVID-19 vaccine. Using immunoSEQ multiplex PCR, the repertoire was profiled, and TCRdb retains in-frame clones only, with some absent. The sample shows 120,000 or so clones, roughly 84% of them seen only once. Specimen: peripheral blood, collected on day 0 of AZD1222 vaccination. The clonotype originates from an adult in good health.

The CDR3 nucleotides are TGTGCCAGCAGCTTAGGGGACAGCTCCTACGAGCAGTACTTC. It is translated as CASSLGDSSYEQYF. This chain connects TRBV11-3 to TRBJ2-7, with TRBD1 matching over 7 bases. This CDR3 is 14 amino acids long. The V gene end was trimmed by 1 base and the J gene end by 0 bases; junction bases not matched to a gene: 0. Per germline, CDR1 SGHNT and CDR2 YENEEA.